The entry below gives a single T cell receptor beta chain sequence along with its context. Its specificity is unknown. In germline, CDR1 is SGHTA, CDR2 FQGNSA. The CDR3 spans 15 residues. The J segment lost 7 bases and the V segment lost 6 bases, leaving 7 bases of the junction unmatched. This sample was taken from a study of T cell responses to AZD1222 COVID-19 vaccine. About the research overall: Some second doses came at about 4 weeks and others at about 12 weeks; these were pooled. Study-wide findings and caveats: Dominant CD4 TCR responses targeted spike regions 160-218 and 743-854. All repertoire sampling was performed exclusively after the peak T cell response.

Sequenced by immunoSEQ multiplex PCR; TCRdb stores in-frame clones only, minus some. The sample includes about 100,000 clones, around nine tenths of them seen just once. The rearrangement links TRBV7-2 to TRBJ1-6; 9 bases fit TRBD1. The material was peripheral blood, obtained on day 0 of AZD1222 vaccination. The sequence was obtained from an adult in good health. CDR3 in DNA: TGTGCCAGCAGGGGCGCCGGGACAGGGAATTCACCCCTCCACTTT. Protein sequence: CASRGAGTGNSPLHF.